The sequence of this T cell receptor (beta chain) was determined in a study of cytomegalovirus exposure and HLA in healthy donors (dated by TCRdb to 2017 to 2019). Background for the entire study: An earlier analysis of 587 of the donors reported 250 to 350 Gb of sequence data and 90 million to 120 million unique TCR beta sequences obtained from roughly 180 million T cells. An early release that covered more than 550 HLA-typed donors contained approximately 300 gigabases of sequencing data and around 80 million unique TCR sequences. Roughly 5 DR-DQ haplotypes were handled as single units for association and clustering because linkage in the cohort was strong. In an earlier analysis of around 540 of the donors, high-throughput TCR beta sequencing was used to judge whether each TCR beta V gene segment behaved as functional or pseudogenic. To predict cytomegalovirus infection status, the study brought together high-throughput TCR immunosequencing, statistical association of individual TCRs with disease status, and machine learning. In a later analysis, previously published TCR beta repertoires from several hundred donors were re-analyzed and high-resolution HLA genotyping was added so that TCR occurrence patterns could be studied. In a later genetic analysis, genome-wide SNP genotypes for about 60% of the 666 donors were used, and that subset was treated as a discovery cohort. The aim of the study was to test whether cataloging public T cell receptors could identify signatures of past pathogen exposure. Among 398 genotyped donors of the cohort, an average of approximately 240,000 unique TCR beta nucleotide sequences was sequenced per donor, of which about 19% were non-productive. HLA typing covered class I and class II loci at four-digit resolution. Of the 300 to 500 genotyped donors, roughly 80% were placed in the genetic ancestry cluster associated with self-reported Caucasian donors. Every discovery cohort repertoire had been produced on one sequencing platform. Donor age, sex, ethnicity and CMV serostatus were compiled together with the repertoire data. The number of typed donors differed by locus: roughly 620-630 for A, B, C, DRB1 and DQB1; 522 for DQA1; approximately 600 for DPA1; and 450 to 480 for DPB1. In the later analysis, no new phenotypic data were used to find candidate immune exposures; instead, reliance was placed on TCR beta sequences and their occurrence across donors. The T cell repertoires of about 700 subjects were profiled by immunosequencing and related to cytomegalovirus serostatus. Besides the first cohort of 666 subjects, a separate validation cohort made up of over 100 different subjects was used. The full study reports these points: A later genetic analysis associated a missense DCLRE1C variant with V-gene and J-gene trimming of TCR beta chains, and an independent cohort replicated the association. The 87-base-pair reads could not distinguish some IMGT-functional V segments, including TRBV6-2 and TRBV6-3, so those segments were excluded. Most TCR sequences were seen in very few donors, while some public TCRs were found in many individuals. Correlated functional status among segregating V segments might be attributable to linkage disequilibrium, but an unknown experimental factor could not be ruled out. Compared with equally common non-associated chains, HLA-associated TCR beta chains in a later analysis were more clonally expanded and had lower generation probabilities. A few of the identified cytomegalovirus-associated TCR beta chains were confirmed in vitro to be specific for cytomegalovirus antigens. In a later analysis, TCR association rates were found to vary across HLA loci, with the most associated TCRs seen for DRB1 alleles and the fewest for HLA-C alleles. Specific HLA alleles were associated with 15,000 to 20,000 TCR beta sequences at a false discovery rate of 0.05 in a later analysis. According to the authors, the approach could potentially be generalized to other disease states and immunological phenotypes. In both the original and validation cohorts, the classifier was reported to diagnose cytomegalovirus status with high specificity and sensitivity. A later analysis reported that several top co-occurrence clusters appeared linked to parvovirus B19, influenza, CMV and Epstein-Barr virus. Roughly uniform sequencing depth across donors was assumed in presence/absence analyses, although this assumption may not hold. The sequencing pipeline was judged likely to have produced a cluster of highly shared sequence variants as a technical artifact. A later genetic analysis reported fewer N-insertions in productive TCRs among donors in an Asian-associated ancestry cluster than the approximately 670-donor mean. In an earlier analysis of a few hundred of the donors, most TCR beta V segments were observed in productive rearrangements about 87% or about 30% of the time, broadly matching IMGT annotations. In this cohort, only TCR beta chains were sequenced, and detectable features were limited by the absence of alpha or paired-chain data. Assigning TCR associations to individual alleles was difficult when HLA alleles, especially DR and DQ, strongly co-occurred. A further reported finding was that TCR beta sequences accurately predicted the HLA-A and HLA-B alleles for most subjects in the first cohort. According to a later analysis, most CMV-associated TCR beta chains appeared to be HLA-restricted, and the HLA associations seemed to be driven largely by CMV exposure. In the study, roughly 160 TCR beta chains were listed as associated with cytomegalovirus. Because HLA typing was unavailable for some donors at each locus, only the typed subset was used in association tests. Seventeen rarely observed V segments, including chromosome 9 orphons, were excluded from the earlier analysis of several hundred of the donors because counts were too low. CMV serostatus was the only immune exposure information available for the cohort.

Of note for this clone: This receptor's antigen is unknown. No qualities accompany the bases; no much larger clone lies one base away.

To prepare the library, the immunoSEQ multiplex PCR assay was applied. A mixture of 60 forward primers for TCR Vbeta segments and 13 reverse primers for TCR Jbeta segments was used in the multiplex PCR. A multiplex PCR assay on genomic DNA amplified the CDR3 region of rearranged TCR beta genes. The Illumina HiSeq System was used to sequence the amplified TCR beta libraries as 87-base-pair reads. The authors' analysis ran thus. In a later analysis, tens of millions of unique TCR beta chains were counted across the approximately 620 repertoires, and roughly 11 million of these chains were shared by at least two donors. Raw reads were error-corrected and collapsed into unique sequences with a nearest-neighbor algorithm that merged closely related sequences to remove PCR and sequencing errors. CDR3 sequences were aligned to IMGT reference sequences to assign V, D and J gene segments. For a sequence to be retained, at least a six-nucleotide match to both a V gene segment and a J gene segment was required. A rearrangement was called productive if the CDR3 had no stop codons and remained in frame with V and J, and every other rearrangement was called non-productive. CDR3 was defined by IMGT convention, running from the second conserved V-encoded cysteine to the conserved J-encoded phenylalanine. The earlier analysis of some 580 of the donors excluded any sequence lacking an unambiguous match to a single V gene segment. In an earlier analysis of approximately 590 of the donors, a V segment was called functional when productive rearrangements were above 56.7%, and segregating when the standard deviation between donors exceeded 5%. A statistical classification framework was developed to diagnose cytomegalovirus status using the catalog of TCR beta chain sequences. V and J gene assignment, in a later analysis, came from comparing TCR nucleotide sequences with IMGT/GENE-DB human TR gene sequences. A later analysis assigned CDR3 sequences and most-parsimonious VDJ recombination scenarios with the TCRdist pipeline. A later analysis defined each TCR beta chain by its CDR3 amino acid sequence plus V-gene family, and excluded reads lacking a unique V-gene family. To address suspected cross-contamination and a sequencing artifact, a later analysis removed around 590 highly shared, low-generation-probability nucleotide sequences. A later analysis calculated a clonal expansion index for each public chain from normalized within-repertoire ranks of inferred template counts. A later analysis computed generation probabilities with a VDJ recombination model fitted to out-of-frame rearrangements, and checked the results against IGoR. Hypergeometric tests were used in a later analysis to score TCR-TCR, TCR-HLA and TCR-CMV co-occurrence, with a repertoire-size bias correction applied to the TCR pairs. A later analysis estimated false discovery rates by permuting HLA or CMV assignments 20 times. A later analysis grouped co-occurring TCRs with DBSCAN, adding TCRdist sequence similarity when clustering within HLA-allele-positive subsets. For co-occurrence clustering, repertoires with fewer than 30,000 or more than 120,000 public chains were excluded, along with four or five repertoires with anomalous nucleotide sharing. TCRdb stores this immuneACCESS table with in-frame sequences only. Part of the clones is absent; in the studies checked, under half of the shortfall reflects unresolved V genes, and no reason is known for the rest. V, J and clone size derive from that table, while D and trimming were established from the DNA sequence. This sample comprises 200,000 to 250,000 clones, approximately 87% of them detected only once. 1.3% of the sample is held by the ten biggest clonotypes.

The CDR3 runs 16 amino acids, cysteine and phenylalanine included. The only DNA kept is the CDR3, 48 bases in frame from the first base. Unmatched junction bases come to 7, with V trimmed by 2 bases and J by 6 bases. CDR1 and CDR2 are drawn from the germline V gene: MDHEN, SYDVKM. The cohort was made up of approximately 700 healthy bone marrow donors. Cohort members were all nominally healthy when sampled, although unrecorded immune exposures were likely present. Of the approximately 620 cohort members, about 290 had a positive CMV serostatus and 350 to 450 had a negative one, while no CMV serostatus was recorded for the donor. Each donor provided a peripheral blood sample, and peripheral blood mononuclear cells were used for TCR beta sequencing. Genomic DNA was extracted from the blood cell samples with the Qiagen DNeasy Blood Extraction Kit.

The chain joins TRBV28 to TRBJ2-2, and 9 junctional nucleotides match TRBD1. This clonotype originated in a human donor in good health. The sample consisted of PBMCs. The DNA sequence is as follows: TGTGCCAGCAGTTTACGTATCGGACAGGGGTCCGGGGAGCTGTTTTTT. Its protein product is CASSLRIGQGSGELFF. This CDR3, with the reference TRBV28 and TRBJ2-2 proteins standing in past its ends, gives the full variable domain DVKVTQSSRYLVKRTGEKVFLECVQDMDHENMFWYRQDPGLGLRLIYFSYDVKMKEKGDIPEGYSVSREKKERFSLILESASTNQTSMYLCASSLRIGQGSGELFFGEGSRLTVL.